Sequencing of this T cell receptor (beta chain) was carried out in a study of CXCR3-negative and CXCR3-positive naive CD8 T cells. Study background: Across all libraries, TRB reads numbered about 135 million, with about 1.5 +/- 0.3 million in each library.

UMI-tagged TRB cDNA libraries were built via 5' RACE. TCRdb reworked the 5' RACE reads into one entry per CDR3 protein, no DNA. This repertoire includes 35,000 to 50,000 distinct CDR3 sequences. From germline, CDR1 is MRHNA and CDR2 SNTAGT. The CDR3 is made up of 15 amino acids. A remark on this clonotype: Its antigen remains unidentified.

Study conclusions and caveats: For memory CD8+ cells diversity was much lower, but both naive subsets had comparably high diversity. Most assays used freshly isolated PBMCs, as cryopreservation partially reduced CXCR3.

The chain uses TRBV6-4 and TRBJ2-3; as DNA is missing, the TRBD1 call by TCRdb cannot be tested. Sequencing was performed on memory CD8+ T cells from blood. The receptor was isolated from a human donor in good health. Some clones in this sample may be carry-over from other donors' samples. CDR3 residues: CASSDDSGATDTQYF.